This T cell receptor beta chain was sequenced for a study of vaccination effects on CD4 cells after COVID-19. Study-level information: There were a few convalescent patients sampled both early and late after vaccination. IL-2 at 10 IU/ml and peptides at approximately 9.5 ug/ml were added to cultured PBMC, fewer than 2.5 million per well.

Trimming stripped 3 bases from V and 2 bases from J, with 10 bases between. Per germline, CDR1 KGHSH and CDR2 LQKENI. The CDR3 extends over 14 amino acids. Concerning this clone itself: Its antigen is undetermined.

CD4+ T cells were isolated after around ten days of culture. Confirmation by PCR established that the person had SARS-CoV-2 infection between March and December 2020. Either the mRNA-1273 or the BNT162b2 vaccine was given to participants as two doses. Whole-study findings and limits: Mainly new vaccine-induced clones made up the post-vaccine spike-reactive clones in convalescents.

Produced via immunoSEQ multiplex PCR; TCRdb's table is partial and in-frame only. The data hold tens of thousands of clones, with around 80% observed a single time. The sample here was CD4+ T cells from PBMCs cultured without peptide, taken after COVID-19 vaccination. The sequence was obtained from a human donor who had a prior SARS-CoV-2 infection. V gene TRBV18 combines with J gene TRBJ1-2, with D maybe TRBD1 (5 bases). The CDR3 here is CASSPIAGNYGYTF. The DNA for the CDR3 is TGTGCCAGCTCACCTATTGCAGGGAACTATGGCTACACCTTC.